This T cell receptor beta chain was identified in a study of T cell responses to AZD1222 COVID-19 vaccine. Study in general: Some second doses came at about 4 weeks and others at about 12 weeks; these were pooled.

TCRdb's copy holds only in-frame clones and misses some; the assay was immunoSEQ multiplex PCR. The data contain under 35,000 clones, just over 90% of them seen just once; the ten biggest clones take up 45%. CDR3 length equals 18 residues. Unmatched junction bases numbered 16, after V lost 4 bases and J lost 7 bases. The germline CDR1 and CDR2 sequences are ENHRY and SYGVKD. Study results and caveats: CD4 TCRs associated with vaccination spanned spike, dominating at 160-218 and 743-854. In all cases, repertoires were sampled only after the peak T cell response.

With respect to this clone: Antigen: not known.

The rearrangement joins TRBV10-3 to TRBJ1-6; 7 bases are shared with TRBD1. This TCR was recovered from an adult in good health. The sample here was peripheral blood, taken on day 0 of AZD1222 vaccination. The chain's CDR3 is CAISALATVTGKNSPLHF. DNA for the CDR3: TGTGCCATCAGTGCTCTTGCTACGGTGACAGGGAAGAATTCACCCCTCCACTTT.